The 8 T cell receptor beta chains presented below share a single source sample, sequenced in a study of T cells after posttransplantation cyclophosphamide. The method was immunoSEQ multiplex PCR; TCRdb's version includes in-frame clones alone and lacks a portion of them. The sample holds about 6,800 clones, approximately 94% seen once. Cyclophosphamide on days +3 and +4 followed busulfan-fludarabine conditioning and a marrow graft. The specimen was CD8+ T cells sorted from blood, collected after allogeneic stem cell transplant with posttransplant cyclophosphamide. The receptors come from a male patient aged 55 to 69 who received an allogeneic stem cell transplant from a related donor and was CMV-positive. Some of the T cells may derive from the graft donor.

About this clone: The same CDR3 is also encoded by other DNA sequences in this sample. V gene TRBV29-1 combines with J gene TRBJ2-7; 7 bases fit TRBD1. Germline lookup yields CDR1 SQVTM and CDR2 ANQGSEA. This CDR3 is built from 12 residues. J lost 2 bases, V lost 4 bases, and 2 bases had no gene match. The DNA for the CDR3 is TGCAGCGTTGGGACAGGAACCTACGAGCAGTACTTC. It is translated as CSVGTGTYEQYF.

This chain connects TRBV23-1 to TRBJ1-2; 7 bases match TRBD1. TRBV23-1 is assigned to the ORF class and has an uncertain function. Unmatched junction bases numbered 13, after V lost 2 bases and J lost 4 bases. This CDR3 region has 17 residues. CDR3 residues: CASSQPLLDRALYGYTF. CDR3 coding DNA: TGCGCCAGCAGTCAACCCCTCCTAGACAGGGCCCTCTATGGCTACACCTTC.

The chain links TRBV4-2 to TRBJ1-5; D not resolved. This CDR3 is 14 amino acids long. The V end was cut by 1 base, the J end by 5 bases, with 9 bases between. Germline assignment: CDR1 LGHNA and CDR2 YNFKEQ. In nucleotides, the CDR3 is TGTGCCAGCAGCCAAGGAGACACTGATCAGCCCCAGCATTTT. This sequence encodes CASSQGDTDQPQHF.

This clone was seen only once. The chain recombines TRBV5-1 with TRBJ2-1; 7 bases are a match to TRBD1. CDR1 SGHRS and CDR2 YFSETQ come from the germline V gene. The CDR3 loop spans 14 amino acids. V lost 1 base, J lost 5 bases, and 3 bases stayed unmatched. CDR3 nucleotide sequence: TGCGCCAGCAGCTTGTACACAGGGGACAATGAGCAGTTCTTC. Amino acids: CASSLYTGDNEQFF.

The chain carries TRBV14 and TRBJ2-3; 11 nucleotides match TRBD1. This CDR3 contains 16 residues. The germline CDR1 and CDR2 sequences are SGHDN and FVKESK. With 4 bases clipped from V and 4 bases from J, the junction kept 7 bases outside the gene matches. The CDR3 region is CASSLTGQGGADTQYF. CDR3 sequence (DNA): TGTGCCAGCAGCCTAACGGGACAGGGGGGAGCAGATACGCAGTATTTT.

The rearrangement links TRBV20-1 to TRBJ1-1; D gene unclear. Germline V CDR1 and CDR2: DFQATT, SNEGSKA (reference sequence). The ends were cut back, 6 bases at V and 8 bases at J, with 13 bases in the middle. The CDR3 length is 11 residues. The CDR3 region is CSAWALAEAFF. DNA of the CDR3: TGCAGTGCATGGGCCCTAGCAGAAGCTTTCTTT.

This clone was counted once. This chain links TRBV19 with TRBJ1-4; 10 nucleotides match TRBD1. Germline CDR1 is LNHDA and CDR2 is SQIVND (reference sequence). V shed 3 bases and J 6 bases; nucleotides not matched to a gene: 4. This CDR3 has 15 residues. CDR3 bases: TGTGCCAGTAGTATGACAGGGGGCGGGGATGAAAAACTGTTTTTT. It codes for CASSMTGGGDEKLFF.

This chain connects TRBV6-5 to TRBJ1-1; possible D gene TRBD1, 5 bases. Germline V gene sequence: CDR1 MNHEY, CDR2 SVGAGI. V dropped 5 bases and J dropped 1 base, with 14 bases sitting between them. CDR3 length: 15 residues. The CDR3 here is CASSTVGGENTEAFF. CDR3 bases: TGTGCCAGCAGTACCGTGGGGGGGGAGAACACTGAAGCTTTCTTT.